This TCR beta chain was identified during a study of glioma-infiltrating T cells after dendritic cell vaccination. Across the study: Samples are from glioblastoma patients in Phase I and II dendritic cell vaccine trials.

Study findings and constraints: No direct clonality-survival link was found; a diverse polyclonal response may matter.

PBMC were collected before vaccination, two weeks after the third vaccination, and at progression. To note about this clone: The antigen is not known.

The PCR used 60 V beta and 13 J beta primers. Measured with immunoSEQ multiplex PCR; TCRdb has only the in-frame clones, and not every one. The sample includes around 96,000 clones, 79% of them seen just once. This CDR3 has 15 amino acids. Germline trimming cut 6 bases from V and 3 bases from J; bases unmatched to any gene: 7. Germline-derived CDR1 and CDR2 are SNHLY and FYNNEI. The TCR was taken from a human donor with glioblastoma. The chain joins TRBV2 to TRBJ1-1, with 10 positions matching TRBD1. The input for sequencing was blood, taken before dendritic cell vaccination. The CDR3 DNA follows: TGTGCCAGCAGCGAGACAGGGGGCGTACACACTGAAGCTTTCTTT. This sequence encodes CASSETGGVHTEAFF. The full variable domain, rest sourced from reference TRBV2 and TRBJ1-1, is EPEVTQTPSHQVTQMGQEVILRCVPISNHLYFYWYRQILGQKVEFLVSFYNNEISEKSEIFDDQFSVERPDGSNFTLKIRSTKLEDSAMYFCASSETGGVHTEAFFGQGTRLTVV.